This is a list of T cell receptor beta chains from one sample in a study of T cell responses to AZD1222 COVID-19 vaccine. The data were produced by immunoSEQ multiplex PCR, yet TCRdb's version contains in-frame clones alone and is incomplete. The sample lists roughly 70,000 clones; about four fifths were seen once. The material was peripheral blood, obtained 28 days after the second AZD1222 dose. The receptors were gathered from an adult who received the AZD1222 COVID-19 vaccine. Both conserved end residues are part of each CDR3. The D gene is left open where the match is weak. Clone size is shown for a subset of rows, as once, few, many or a class of expanded clone.

v_call	j_call	d_call	clone_size	cdr3_nt	cdr3_aa
TRBV5-4	TRBJ1-1	NA	once	TGTGCCAGCAGCTCGGACTCTCACACTGAAGCTTTCTTT	CASSSDSHTEAFF
TRBV19	TRBJ1-5	NA	NA	TGTGCCACCACCGTGGGAGGTTGGGGGAATCAGCCCCAGCATTTT	CATTVGGWGNQPQHF
TRBV9	TRBJ2-7	NA	NA	TGTGCCAGCAGCGCCGGGACACTTCCCACCTACGAGCAGTACTTC	CASSAGTLPTYEQYF
TRBV29-1	TRBJ2-2	NA	NA	TGCAGCGTTGCCGAGGGCGCGAACACCGGGGAGCTGTTTTTT	CSVAEGANTGELFF
TRBV7-2	TRBJ1-5	NA	NA	TGTGCCAGCAGCACCGATCGAACTCTTGCACTGCCCCAGCATTTT	CASSTDRTLALPQHF
TRBV30	TRBJ1-4	NA	NA	TGTGCCTGGAGTTCGGGGTTCCGTGAAAAACTGTTTTTT	CAWSSGFREKLFF
TRBV6-5	TRBJ2-7	NA	NA	TGTGCCAGCAGCAAATCACAGGGGAGGACCTACGAGCAGTACTTC	CASSKSQGRTYEQYF
TRBV20-1	TRBJ1-2	NA	NA	TGCAGGGCCCGGGACTATGGCTACACCTTC	CRARDYGYTF
TRBV6-5	TRBJ2-1	NA	NA	TGTGCCAGCAGTTACTCCAATTCAGGGGTCAATGAGCAGTTCTTC	CASSYSNSGVNEQFF
TRBV5-6	TRBJ1-3	NA	NA	TGTGCCAGCAGCCCCTACGGAAACACCATATATTTT	CASSPYGNTIYF
TRBV2	TRBJ2-5	TRBD1	NA	TGTGCCAGCAGAGACCCGACAGGGGAAGAGACCCAGTACTTC	CASRDPTGEETQYF
TRBV7-6	TRBJ2-2	NA	NA	TGTGCCAGCAGCTTGTCCGACGGGGAGCTGTTTTTT	CASSLSDGELFF
TRBV15	TRBJ1-4	NA	NA	TGTGCCACCAGCACAACCGGAACTAATGAAAAACTGTTTTTT	CATSTTGTNEKLFF
TRBV7-8	TRBJ1-1	TRBD1	NA	TGTGCCAGCAGCTTAAGGGACAGGGGATCGAACACTGAAGCTTTCTTT	CASSLRDRGSNTEAFF
TRBV20-1	TRBJ1-1	NA	NA	TGCAGTGCTTCAGGGGCCACTGAAGCTTTCTTT	CSASGATEAFF
TRBV4-3	TRBJ1-5	NA	NA	TGCGCCAGCAGCCAAGATAGGATTCAGGGTGGCCAGCCCCAGCATTTT	CASSQDRIQGGQPQHF
TRBV4-3	TRBJ1-5	NA	NA	TGCGCCAGCAGCCAGGAGAATTATAGCAATCAGCCCCAGCATTTT	CASSQENYSNQPQHF
TRBV5-6	TRBJ1-1	NA	once	TGTGCCAGCAGCCTGGGTGGGAACACTGAAGCTTTCTTT	CASSLGGNTEAFF
TRBV5-1	TRBJ2-3	NA	NA	TGCGCCAGCAGCTTAAGCGATACGACAGATACGCAGTATTTT	CASSLSDTTDTQYF
TRBV9	TRBJ2-3	NA	NA	TGTGCCAGCAGCAATCGCCGGGGCACAGATACGCAGTATTTT	CASSNRRGTDTQYF
TRBV5-5	TRBJ1-1	NA	NA	TGTGCCAGCATTAGGGGCCCTGACACTGAAGCTTTCTTT	CASIRGPDTEAFF
TRBV2	TRBJ2-3	TRBD2	NA	TGTGCCGGATTAGCGGGCGTCACAGATACGCAGTATTTT	CAGLAGVTDTQYF
TRBV11-2	TRBJ1-2	NA	NA	TGTGCCAGCAGCTTAGGCCGGGACTTTGTTCGTGGCTACACCTTC	CASSLGRDFVRGYTF
TRBV11-3	TRBJ1-1	NA	once	TGTGCCAGCACCCGACAGAACACTGAAGCTTTCTTT	CASTRQNTEAFF
TRBV18	TRBJ1-1	NA	NA	TGTGCCAGCTCACCGGGGGCGGTTTCGGGCACTGAAGCTTTCTTT	CASSPGAVSGTEAFF
TRBV9	TRBJ2-3	TRBD2	NA	TGTGCCAGCAGCGCTCCTAGCGGGGGCCCACCCAGCACAGATACGCAGTATTTT	CASSAPSGGPPSTDTQYF
TRBV6-5	TRBJ2-1	NA	NA	TGTGCCAGCAGTCCGTTGACGGATCACAATGAGCAGTTCTTC	CASSPLTDHNEQFF
TRBV2	TRBJ2-7	NA	few	TGTGCCAGCAGTGATGTCAGCCATCCCTACGAGCAGTACTTC	CASSDVSHPYEQYF
TRBV7-8	TRBJ1-2	TRBD1	once	TGTGCCAGCAGCCTACGCCGGGACAGATCCTATGGCTACACCTTC	CASSLRRDRSYGYTF
TRBV20-1	TRBJ1-1	NA	NA	TGCAGTGCTCCGAGGAACACTGAAGCTTTCTTT	CSAPRNTEAFF
TRBV30	TRBJ1-6	NA	NA	TGTGCCTGGAGTGCAAACTCAGGGTACTCACCCCTCCACTTT	CAWSANSGYSPLHF
TRBV5-6	TRBJ1-5	NA	NA	TGTGCCAGCAGCCATGGAGGTGGTCAGCCCCAGCATTTT	CASSHGGGQPQHF